The 25 T cell receptor beta chains below all came from one sample that was sequenced in a study of T cells in Graves' hyperthyroidism and ophthalmopathy. Using RNA transcripts as the source, TCR beta CDR3 regions were amplified. RT-PCR in the first round (using the HTBI primer set) targeted the TCR CDR3. From the multiplex PCR reads, TCRdb called clonotypes with MiXCR, one entry per CDR3 protein. The table lists about 760,000 distinct CDR3 sequences, under 45% of them singletons. Sequenced input: blood. The receptors were gathered from a woman aged 35 to 49 with Graves' hyperthyroidism.

This clonotype was observed a few times. Relative to the germline gene, one junction end is altered; a read error may explain this. Here the CDR3 reads CASSYSRGGASTYSYTF. The CDR3 DNA reads TGTGCCAGCAGTTACTCCCGTGGAGGGGCCAGTACCTATAGCTACACCTTC. The chain is built from TRBV6-5 and TRBJ1-2; D is possibly TRBD1 (5 bases). The germline V gene encodes CDR1 MNHEY and CDR2 SVGAGI. CDR3 length: 17 amino acids.

V usage is TRBV20-1 and J usage is TRBJ1-2, with 8 positions matching TRBD1. Germline V gene data show CDR1 as DFQATT and CDR2 as SNEGSKA (reference sequence). The CDR3 runs 13 residues. Trimming at V came to 7 bases and at J to 14 bases, leaving 18 bases not matched to a gene. Here the CDR3 reads CSVKTGDGYGWTF. CDR3 sequence (DNA): TGCAGTGTAAAGACAGGGGATGGCTATGGCTGGACCTTC.

With respect to this clonotype: This clone may be a read error of a much larger clone one base away. CDR3 coding DNA: TGTGCCAGCAGCCCGACAGGGTTGGATGGCTACACCTTC. It codes for CASSPTGLDGYTF. The chain employs TRBV7-6 and TRBJ1-2, with 7 bases identical to TRBD1. The CDR3 covers 13 residues. Looked up from germline, CDR1 is SGHVS and CDR2 is FNYEAQ. V lost 5 bases to trimming and J lost 6 bases; unmatched junction nucleotides: 6.

This CDR3 is CATVGASGQINYGYTF. CDR3 DNA sequence: TGCGCCACCGTGGGGGCTTCGGGACAGATTAACTATGGCTACACCTTC. The chain has TRBV10-2 and TRBJ1-2, with 7 bases lining up with TRBD1. V lost 10 bases to trimming and J lost 1 base; unmatched junction nucleotides: 15. CDR1 is WSHSY and CDR2 is SAAADI in the germline V gene. There are 16 residues in the CDR3.

Ten or more counts support this clonotype. The chain carries TRBV10-3 and TRBJ2-7, with 12 positions matching TRBD2. Losses at the gene ends were 5 bases for V and 6 bases for J; bases not matched to a gene: 5. The CDR3 spans 14 residues. CDR1 is ENHRY and CDR2 is SYGVKD in the germline V gene. The CDR3 reads CAISLRLAGAEQYF. The CDR3 coding sequence is TGTGCCATCAGTCTGAGACTAGCGGGAGCCGAGCAGTACTTC.

This clonotype was observed at least ten times. The CDR3: CASRDGQLEPQHF. The CDR3 nucleotides read TGCGCCAGCAGAGATGGACAGCTCGAGCCCCAGCATTTT. This chain joins TRBV10-2 and TRBJ1-5; possible D gene TRBD1, 6 bases. Germline assignment: CDR1 WSHSY and CDR2 SAAADI. V shed 6 bases and J shed 8 bases, with 14 bases lying between them. There are 13 residues in the CDR3.

In its sample, this clonotype was seen once. Germline is not matched at one junction end, which may reflect a read error. The rearrangement links TRBV10-3 to TRBJ2-7, with a possible D match to TRBD1 (6 bases). The CDR3 has 15 amino acids. Germline CDR1 and CDR2: ENHRY and SYGVKD. CDR3 nucleotide sequence: TGTGCCAGCAGTCGAACGACAGGTGATCTCTACGAGCAGTACTTC. It yields the protein CASSRTTGDLYEQYF.

This clonotype was seen repeatedly, ten times or more. The gene calls are TRBV20-1 and TRBJ1-1; D remains ambiguous. CDR3 length: 13 residues. The germline CDR1 and CDR2 sequences are DFQATT and SNEGSKA (reference sequence). Trimming pared 3 bases from V and 0 bases from J, leaving 8 bases between. CDR3 nucleotide sequence: TGCAGTGCTAGGCGGCAGATGAACACTGAAGCTTTCTTT. This codes for CSARRQMNTEAFF.

To note about this clonotype: A junction boundary mismatches the germline segment, possibly from a read error. V usage is TRBV7-7 and J usage is TRBJ2-5; D may match TRBD1 or TRBD2 (6 bases each). Germline V gene lookup returns CDR1 SSHAT and CDR2 FNYEAQ (reference sequence). The CDR3 sequence is 13 residues long. This CDR3 reads CASSRGQGGTQYF. The CDR3 DNA reads as TGTGCTAGCAGCCGGGGGCAGGGAGGGACCCAGTACTTC.

The chain is built from TRBV20-1 and TRBJ2-2; 8 bases line up with TRBD2. V shed 3 bases, J shed 7 bases, and the junction held 1 base outside the gene matches. The CDR3 is 12 amino acids. Germline CDR1 and CDR2: DFQATT and SNEGSKA (reference sequence). CDR3 nucleotides: TGCAGTGCTAGGGCGGGGGGCGGGGAGCTGTTTTTT. As protein: CSARAGGGELFF.

J is TRBJ2-7 and V is TRBV7-2; tentative D call: TRBD2 (6 bases). The CDR3 runs to 15 residues. CDR1 and CDR2 (germline): SGHTA, FQGNSA. V lost 4 bases, J lost 0 bases, and 13 bases lay in between. The CDR3 DNA sequence: TGTGCCAGCAGCTCGGACTATCCTGTCTCCTACGAGCAGTACTTC. Translated, it gives CASSSDYPVSYEQYF.

In its sample, this clonotype was seen many times. The CDR3 here is CASRRTAQNTGELFF. CDR3 coding DNA: TGTGCCAGTAGGCGGACGGCCCAGAACACCGGGGAGCTGTTTTTT. This chain joins TRBV19 and TRBJ2-2; D uncertain. This CDR3 has 15 residues. V was shortened by 6 bases and J by 1 base, with 12 bases between the two germline ends. The germline V gene encodes CDR1 LNHDA and CDR2 SQIVND (reference sequence).

This chain links TRBV20-1 with TRBJ2-2; TRBD2 matches at 14 bases. V was pared by 6 bases and J by 6 bases, with 3 bases of the junction left unmatched. Germline V lookup: CDR1 DFQATT, CDR2 SNEGSKA (reference sequence). The CDR3 loop spans 14 amino acids. CDR3 in DNA: TGCAGTGCAACGACTAGCGGGGGGGCCGGGGAGCTGTTTTTT. Translated: CSATTSGGAGELFF.

The chain carries TRBV4-3 and TRBJ1-2; D uncertain. The V and J ends lost 0 bases and 5 bases respectively, with 10 bases between them. Germline CDR1 reads LGHNA; CDR2 reads YSLEER. CDR3 length: 14 residues. CDR3 nucleotides: TGCGCCAGCAGCCAAGATCCGGTATCTTATGGCTACACCTTC. Its protein product is CASSQDPVSYGYTF.

CDR3 amino acids: CASGYLTNYEQYF. The CDR3 nucleotides are TGCGCCAGCGGCTACCTGACAAACTACGAGCAGTACTTC. The chain joins TRBV5-1 to TRBJ2-7; D uncertain. The CDR3 is 13 residues long. Trimming pared 7 bases from V and 3 bases from J, leaving 14 bases between. From germline, CDR1 is SGHRS and CDR2 YFSETQ.

This clonotype was counted many times. The chain's CDR3 is CSVTGGDTYGYTF. CDR3 coding DNA: TGCAGCGTTACAGGGGGCGATACCTATGGCTACACCTTC. The chain has TRBV29-1 and TRBJ1-2; TRBD1 aligns across 9 bases. The V and J ends lost 5 bases and 4 bases, in that order; junction bases with no gene match: 5. The germline V gene has CDR1 SQVTM and CDR2 ANQGSEA. CDR3 size: 13 residues. The entire variable domain, with the rest obtained from reference TRBV29-1 and TRBJ1-2, is as follows: SAVISQKPSRDICQRGTSLTIQCQVDSQVTMMFWYRQQPGQSLTLIATANQGSEATYESGFVIDKFPISRPNLTFSTLTVSNMSPEDSSIYLCSVTGGDTYGYTFGSGTRLTVV.

To note about this clonotype: Possible read error: a much larger clone is one base away. This chain uses TRBV10-3 with TRBJ1-3; D is ambiguous. Trimming pared 10 bases from V and 0 bases from J, leaving 4 bases between. The CDR3 covers 11 residues. The germline V gene encodes CDR1 ENHRY and CDR2 SYGVKD. CDR3 protein: CATASGNTIYF. The CDR3 region has the DNA TGTGCCACCGCCTCTGGAAACACCATATATTTT.

The V and J genes are TRBV7-9 and TRBJ2-6, with D possibly called TRBD1 or TRBD2 (5 bases each). Trimming left V 3 bases short and J 2 bases short, with 17 bases between. The CDR3 covers 18 residues. Germline V gene sequence: CDR1 SEHNR, CDR2 FQNEAQ (reference sequence). CDR3 nucleotides: TGTGCCAGCAGCTTGACCGGGACCGCGGGCACTGGGGCCAACGTCCTGACTTTC. Its translation is CASSLTGTAGTGANVLTF.

The table lists this clonotype with a few counts. The rearrangement links TRBV30 to TRBJ2-7; D not resolved. The CDR3 length is 12 residues. In germline, CDR1 is GTSNPN, CDR2 SVGIG (reference sequence). Trimming removed 4 bases at V and 2 bases at J, with 9 bases between. In DNA form, the CDR3 reads TGTGCCTGGAAGGCTTCTACCTACGAGCAGTACTTC. It specifies CAWKASTYEQYF.

This clonotype was recorded many times. The chain is built from TRBV11-2 and TRBJ2-7, with D unclear. V lost 2 bases and J 3 bases, leaving 14 bases between the germline ends. Looked up from germline, CDR1 is SGHAT and CDR2 is FQNNGV. The CDR3 has 15 amino acids. CDR3 coding DNA: TGTGCCAGCAGCTTACATCCGATATCGGACTACGAGCAGTACTTC. It translates to CASSLHPISDYEQYF.

This clonotype has ten or more counts. The rearrangement links TRBV19 to TRBJ1-5; a possible D gene is TRBD1 (6 bases). The CDR3 has 12 amino acids. Trimming cost V 5 bases and J 7 bases, with 9 bases left between them. Germline V gene sequence: CDR1 LNHDA, CDR2 SQIVND (reference sequence). This CDR3 reads CASSGDTQPQHF. In DNA, the CDR3 is TGTGCCAGTAGTGGGGACACCCAGCCCCAGCATTTT.

This clonotype was observed a handful of times. The chain recombines TRBV5-1 with TRBJ2-7; D may be TRBD1 (5 bases). V shed 5 bases and J shed 3 bases, with 18 bases lying between them. The length of the CDR3 is 15 residues. CDR1 is SGHRS, CDR2 YFSETQ, per germline. In DNA, the CDR3 is TGCGCCAGCAGGATAACAGGAAGCCAAAACTACGAGCAGTACTTC. Translated, it gives CASRITGSQNYEQYF.

The V gene is TRBV20-1, the J gene TRBJ2-2; 9 positions match TRBD2. The CDR3 runs to 17 residues. Germline-derived CDR1 and CDR2 are DFQATT and SNEGSKA (reference sequence). With 2 bases clipped from V and 5 bases from J, the junction kept 12 bases outside the gene matches. CDR3 in DNA: TGCAGTGCTAGAAAGGTGGAGGCGGGAGGGCCGACCGGGGAGCTGTTTTTT. As protein: CSARKVEAGGPTGELFF.

At least ten counts were recorded for this clonotype. The chain uses TRBV7-9 and TRBJ2-7, with 8 bases identical to TRBD1. CDR1 and CDR2 from the germline V gene are SEHNR and FQNEAQ (reference sequence). This CDR3 has 13 residues. Losses at the gene ends were 4 bases for V and 5 bases for J; bases not matched to a gene: 4. CDR3 sequence (DNA): TGTGCCAGCAGCTGGACAGGGAGTAACGAGCAGTACTTC. Residues: CASSWTGSNEQYF.

This clonotype was recorded many times. This chain connects TRBV7-9 to TRBJ2-7; 7 bases map to TRBD1. CDR3 length: 15 residues. Trimming took 3 bases from V and 0 from J; bases not matched to a gene: 5. The germline gives CDR1 SEHNR, CDR2 FQNEAQ (reference sequence). The CDR3 spells CASSLATGSSYEQYF. The CDR3 DNA follows: TGTGCCAGCAGCTTGGCGACAGGGAGCTCCTACGAGCAGTACTTC.